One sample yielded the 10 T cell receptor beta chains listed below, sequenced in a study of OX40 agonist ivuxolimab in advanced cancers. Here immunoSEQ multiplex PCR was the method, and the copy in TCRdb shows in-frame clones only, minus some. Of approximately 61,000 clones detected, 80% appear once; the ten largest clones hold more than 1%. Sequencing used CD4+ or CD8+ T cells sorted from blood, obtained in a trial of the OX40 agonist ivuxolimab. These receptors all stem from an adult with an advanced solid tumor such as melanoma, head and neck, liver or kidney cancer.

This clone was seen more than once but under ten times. Here the CDR3 reads CASSQGHLTSGANVLTF. Written as DNA, the CDR3 is TGTGCCAGCAGTCAGGGACATCTCACCTCTGGGGCCAACGTCCTGACTTTC. The chain carries TRBV27 and TRBJ2-6; D possibly corresponds to TRBD1 (6 bases). Per the germline V gene, CDR1 is MNHEY and CDR2 is SMNVEV (reference sequence). Trimming stripped 5 bases from V and 0 bases from J, with 14 bases between. This CDR3 spans 17 amino acids.

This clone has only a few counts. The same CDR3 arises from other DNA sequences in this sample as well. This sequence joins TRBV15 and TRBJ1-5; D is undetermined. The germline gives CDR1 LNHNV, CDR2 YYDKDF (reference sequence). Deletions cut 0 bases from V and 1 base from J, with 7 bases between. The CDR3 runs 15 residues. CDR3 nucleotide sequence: TGTGCCACCAGCAGAGATCCGGGCAGCAATCAGCCCCAGCATTTT. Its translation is CATSRDPGSNQPQHF.

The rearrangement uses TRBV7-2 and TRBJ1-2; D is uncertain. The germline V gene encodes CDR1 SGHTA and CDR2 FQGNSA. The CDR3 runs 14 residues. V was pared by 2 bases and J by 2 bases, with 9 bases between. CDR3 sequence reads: CASSLSSGNYGYTF. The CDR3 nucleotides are TGTGCCAGCAGCTTAAGTTCGGGCAACTATGGCTACACCTTC.

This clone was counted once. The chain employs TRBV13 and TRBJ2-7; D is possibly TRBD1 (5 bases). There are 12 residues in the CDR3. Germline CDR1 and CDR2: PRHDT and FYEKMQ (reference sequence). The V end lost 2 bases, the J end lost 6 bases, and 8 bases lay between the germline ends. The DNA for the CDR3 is TGTGCCAGCAGCTTAACAGGTCGCGAGCAGTACTTC. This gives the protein CASSLTGREQYF.

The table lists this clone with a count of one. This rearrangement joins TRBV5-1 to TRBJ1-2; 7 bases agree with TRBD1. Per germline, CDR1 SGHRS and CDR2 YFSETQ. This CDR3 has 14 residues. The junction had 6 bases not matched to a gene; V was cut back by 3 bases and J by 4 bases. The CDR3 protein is CASSSGQEVYGYTF. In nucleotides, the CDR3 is TGCGCCAGCAGCTCAGGACAGGAGGTCTATGGCTACACCTTC.

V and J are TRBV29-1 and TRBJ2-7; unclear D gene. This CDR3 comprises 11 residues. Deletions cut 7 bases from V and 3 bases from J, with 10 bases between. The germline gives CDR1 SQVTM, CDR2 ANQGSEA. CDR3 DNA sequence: TGCAGCGGATCATCGAACTACGAGCAGTACTTC. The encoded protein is CSGSSNYEQYF.

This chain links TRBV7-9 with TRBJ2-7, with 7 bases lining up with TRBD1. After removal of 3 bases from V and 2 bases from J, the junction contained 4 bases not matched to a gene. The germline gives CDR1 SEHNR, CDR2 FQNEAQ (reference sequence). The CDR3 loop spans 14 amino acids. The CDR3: CASSLGQPPYEQYF. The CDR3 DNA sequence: TGTGCCAGCAGCTTGGGACAGCCCCCCTACGAGCAGTACTTC.

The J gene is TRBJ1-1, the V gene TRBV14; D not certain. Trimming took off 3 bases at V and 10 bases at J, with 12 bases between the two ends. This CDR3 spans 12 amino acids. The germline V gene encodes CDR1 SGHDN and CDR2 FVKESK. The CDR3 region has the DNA TGTGCCAGCAGCCAGGCTACAATAGGAGCTTTCTTT. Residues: CASSQATIGAFF.

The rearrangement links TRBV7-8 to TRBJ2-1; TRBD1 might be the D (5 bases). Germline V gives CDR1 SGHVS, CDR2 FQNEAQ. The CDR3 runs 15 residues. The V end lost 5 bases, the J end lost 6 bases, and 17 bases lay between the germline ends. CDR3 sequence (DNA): TGTGCCAGCAGCCAGACCTCGACAGCGCTCAATGAGCAGTTCTTC. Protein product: CASSQTSTALNEQFF.

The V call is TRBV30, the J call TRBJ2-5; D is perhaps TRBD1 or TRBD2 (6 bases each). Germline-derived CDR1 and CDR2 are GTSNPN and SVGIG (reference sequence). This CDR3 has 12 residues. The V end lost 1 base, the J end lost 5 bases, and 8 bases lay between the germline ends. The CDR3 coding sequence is TGTGCCTGGAGTGGAGGGGGGGAGACCCAGTACTTC. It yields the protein CAWSGGGETQYF.